This TCR beta chain comes out of a study of technical replicates of blood from a few donors. This CDR3 contains 16 residues. Per the germline V gene, CDR1 is SGHAT and CDR2 is FQNNGV. Trimming cost V 2 bases and J 0 bases, with 10 bases left between them. This table comes from immunoSEQ multiplex PCR, and its TCRdb copy is limited to in-frame clones, with some not included. The table shows 75,000 to 90,000 clones, with over 90% occurring only once. This sequence originates from a human donor in good health. Sequenced material: T cells isolated from PBMCs. This chain connects TRBV11-2 to TRBJ1-4; D gene unclear. CDR3 region: CASSLSPVATNEKLFF. CDR3 bases: TGTGCCAGCAGCTTATCCCCGGTAGCAACTAATGAAAAACTGTTTTTT.